This T cell receptor beta chain was documented in a study of T-cell reconstitution after alpha-beta-depleted transplantation in children. The CDR3 has 16 residues. The V gene's germline CDR1 is DFQATT and CDR2 SNEGSKA (reference sequence). Trimming at V came to 6 bases and at J to 6 bases, leaving 14 bases not matched to a gene. Unique molecular identifiers were used in preparing the TCRbeta library. TCRdb processed the PCR reads anew with MiXCR; each CDR3 protein has one entry. The sample holds around 600,000 distinct CDR3 sequences, over 9.5% seen once. This rearrangement joins TRBV20-1 to TRBJ1-2; 12 nucleotides agree with TRBD1. Here the sequenced sample was PBMCs from the stem cell graft donor, taken from the stem cell graft. This receptor was obtained from a human donor who donated a stem cell graft to a child with acute myeloid leukemia. Here the CDR3 reads CSARRDRGPISNGYTF. CDR3 coding DNA: TGCAGTGCGAGGAGGGACAGGGGGCCGATCTCGAATGGCTACACCTTC.